What follows are 14 T cell receptor beta chains derived from one specimen sequenced in a study of shared clonotypes between healthy human individuals. Clones were sequenced by immunoSEQ multiplex PCR, and TCRdb holds only the in-frame ones, with some missing. Among roughly 600,000 clones listed, roughly 98% were seen once. Only CD45RO-negative cells positively selected for CCR7 counted as naive CD8 cells, so terminally differentiated effector memory CD45RA+ cells were excluded. The sequencing sample was made of naive CD8+ T cells sorted from blood. Receptors were obtained from a man aged 25-45 years in good health.

The CDR3 protein is CASSDRILYEQYF. CDR3 nucleotide sequence: TGCGCCAGCAGCGATCGAATTCTCTACGAGCAGTACTTC. This chain uses TRBV4-1 with TRBJ2-7; D uncertain. The germline V and J ends were trimmed by 5 bases and 3 bases, with 11 bases remaining between them. The CDR3 is 13 amino acids. Germline CDR1 and CDR2: MGHRA and YSYEKL.

V usage is TRBV6-1 and J usage is TRBJ1-2, with TRBD1 identical over 7 bases. V was clipped by 2 bases and J by 4 bases; unmatched bases: 10. CDR3 size: 16 residues. CDR1 and CDR2 from the germline V gene are MNHNS and SASEGT. CDR3 in DNA: TGTGCCAGCAGTGAAACTAGGACTCAGGGGGGCTATGGCTACACCTTC. It specifies CASSETRTQGGYGYTF.

Concerning this clone itself: One end of the junction varies from germline; a read error may be responsible. The chain joins TRBV6-5 to TRBJ2-1; D remains ambiguous. The germline CDR1 and CDR2 sequences are MNHEY and SVGAGI. The CDR3 has 14 residues. For the CDR3, the DNA is TGTGCCAGCAGTTACTCGGGTGGCTTCGAGGCTCTGATCTTC. It translates to CASSYSGGFEALIF.

Points on this clone: The sample carries other DNA sequences with the same CDR3. The V gene is TRBV7-9, the J gene TRBJ2-7; 12 bases are a match to TRBD2. Germline V gene sequence: CDR1 SEHNR, CDR2 FQNEAQ (reference sequence). V shed 1 base and J 2 bases; nucleotides not matched to a gene: 0. This CDR3 contains 15 residues. In DNA, the CDR3 is TGTGCCAGCAGCTTAGGACTAGCGGGGGCCTACGAGCAGTACTTC. It codes for CASSLGLAGAYEQYF.

J is TRBJ1-2 and V is TRBV9, with 8 bases aligning to TRBD1. V shed 5 bases, J shed 8 bases, and the junction held 5 bases outside the gene matches. This CDR3 is built from 12 residues. Germline CDR1 and CDR2: SGDLS and YYNGEE. The CDR3 loop is CASSYRGDGYTF. The CDR3 nucleotides read TGTGCCAGCAGTTACAGGGGGGACGGCTACACCTTC.

V is TRBV29-1 and J is TRBJ2-7; unclear D gene. The ends were cut back, 6 bases at V and 1 base at J, with 10 bases in the middle. The germline gives CDR1 SQVTM, CDR2 ANQGSEA. The CDR3 extends over 12 amino acids. CDR3 region: CSVLDLSYEQYF. The CDR3 DNA is TGCAGCGTGCTGGACCTATCCTACGAGCAGTACTTC.

The chain carries TRBV5-1 and TRBJ2-7; the D gene is possibly TRBD2 (6 bases). Trimming left V 4 bases short and J 6 bases short, with 11 bases between. Germline CDR1 reads SGHRS; CDR2 reads YFSETQ. The CDR3 loop spans 12 amino acids. CDR3 bases: TGCGCCAGCAGCCCCGGAGGGGTCGAGCAGTACTTC. It is translated as CASSPGGVEQYF.

The chain uses TRBV11-2 and TRBJ2-1; D ambiguous. Trimming removed 5 bases from V and 8 bases from J, with 10 bases in between. The length of the CDR3 is 12 residues. The germline CDR1 and CDR2 sequences are SGHAT and FQNNGV. Here the CDR3 DNA reads TGTGCCAGCAGCACAATAGAGCATGAGCAGTTCTTC. It yields the protein CASSTIEHEQFF.

The chain combines TRBV29-1 with TRBJ1-2, with 7 nucleotides matching TRBD1. Germline V lookup: CDR1 SQVTM, CDR2 ANQGSEA. The V gene end was trimmed by 0 bases and the J gene end by 0 bases; junction bases not matched to a gene: 7. This CDR3 comprises 16 residues. DNA of the CDR3: TGCAGCGTTGAAGATTTTGACAGGGTAGCTAACTATGGCTACACCTTC. It encodes CSVEDFDRVANYGYTF.

The chain is built from TRBV5-1 and TRBJ1-4; D is undetermined. The CDR3 extends over 16 amino acids. Germline CDR1 reads SGHRS; CDR2 reads YFSETQ. The V end was cut by 2 bases, the J end by 0 bases, with 11 bases between. DNA of the CDR3: TGCGCCAGCAGCTTACAGAAAATTGCAACTAATGAAAAACTGTTTTTT. This sequence encodes CASSLQKIATNEKLFF.

CDR3 DNA sequence: TGTGCCAGCAGCTACGGGGCGGGAGCTGGGGAGCTGTTTTTT. It codes for CASSYGAGAGELFF. This chain connects TRBV11-2 to TRBJ2-2; 7 bases map to TRBD2. Germline CDR1 and CDR2: SGHAT and FQNNGV. The CDR3 covers 14 residues. Trimming at V came to 4 bases and at J to 8 bases, leaving 7 bases not matched to a gene. Combining the CDR3 with reference TRBV11-2 and TRBJ2-2 gives the whole variable domain EAGVAQSPRYKIIEKRQSVAFWCNPISGHATLYWYQQILGQGPKLLIQFQNNGVVDDSQLPKDRFSAERLKGVDSTLKIQPAKLEDSAVYLCASSYGAGAGELFFGEGSRLTVL.

The chain links TRBV27 to TRBJ1-1; 10 bases match TRBD1. The CDR3 sequence is 15 residues long. Germline assignment: CDR1 MNHEY and CDR2 SMNVEV (reference sequence). V was clipped by 2 bases and J by 5 bases; unmatched bases: 5. The CDR3 is CASSLLRDRGTEAFF. DNA of the CDR3: TGTGCCAGCAGTTTACTTCGGGACAGGGGAACTGAAGCTTTCTTT.

This rearrangement joins TRBV6-4 to TRBJ2-3; no clear D. Between the trimmed V and J ends, which lost 0 bases and 5 bases, there was a span of 12 bases. This CDR3 has 15 amino acids. Looked up from germline, CDR1 is MRHNA and CDR2 is SNTAGT. The CDR3 sequence is CASSDSTSAGDTQYF. The CDR3 region has the DNA TGTGCCAGCAGTGACTCGACGTCGGCCGGAGATACGCAGTATTTT.

Remarks on this clone: Other DNA sequences of this sample code for an identical CDR3. The V and J genes are TRBV7-9 and TRBJ2-5; D might be TRBD2 (5 bases). The CDR3 covers 13 residues. Germline-derived CDR1 and CDR2 are SEHNR and FQNEAQ (reference sequence). Trimming left V 2 bases short and J 4 bases short, with 8 bases between. In nucleotides, the CDR3 is TGTGCCAGCAGCTTATCCGGGGTAGAGACCCAGTACTTC. Its translation: CASSLSGVETQYF.